This TCR beta chain was identified in a study of T cell responses to AZD1222 COVID-19 vaccine. Profiled with immunoSEQ multiplex PCR; TCRdb holds only in-frame clones, not every one. The sample carries approximately 50,000 clones, 80% to 90% recorded once. Whole-study results and caveats: The donor cohort was predominantly white British with a female majority, and clonal diversity may have been underestimated. The span of vaccine-associated CD4 TCRs extended across spike, with dominance at 160-218 and 743-854.

As for this clone: The antigen is undetermined.

The clonotype was recovered from an adult who received the AZD1222 COVID-19 vaccine. This specimen consisted of peripheral blood, obtained 28 days after the second AZD1222 dose.

This CDR3 reads CASSAQGAYNEQFF. CDR3 sequence (DNA): TGTGCCAGTAGCGCCCAGGGAGCCTACAATGAGCAGTTCTTC. The genes are TRBV19 and TRBJ2-1; tentatively, D is TRBD1 or TRBD2 (5 bases each). Germline V lookup: CDR1 LNHDA, CDR2 SQIVND (reference sequence). The CDR3 sequence is 14 residues long. The germline V and J ends were trimmed by 6 bases and 2 bases, with 11 bases remaining between them.